The entry that follows covers one T cell receptor beta chain sequence. These data are taken from a study of control samples from healthy donors and cancer patients. Measured with immunoSEQ multiplex PCR; TCRdb has only the in-frame clones, and not every one. The sample lists about 120,000 clones; around nine tenths were seen once. With 3 bases removed from V and 4 bases from J, the gap between germline ends came to 15 bases. The CDR3 is made up of 14 amino acids. Germline loops: CDR1 DFQATT, CDR2 SNEGSKA (reference sequence). The V call is TRBV20-1, the J call TRBJ1-2; a possible D gene is TRBD1 (6 bases). The material sequenced was blood. The origin of this receptor is a man aged 25-40 years in good health. CDR3 DNA: TGCAGTGCTAGTCAAATGCGGGACACCTATGGCTACACCTTC. The encoded protein is CSASQMRDTYGYTF.